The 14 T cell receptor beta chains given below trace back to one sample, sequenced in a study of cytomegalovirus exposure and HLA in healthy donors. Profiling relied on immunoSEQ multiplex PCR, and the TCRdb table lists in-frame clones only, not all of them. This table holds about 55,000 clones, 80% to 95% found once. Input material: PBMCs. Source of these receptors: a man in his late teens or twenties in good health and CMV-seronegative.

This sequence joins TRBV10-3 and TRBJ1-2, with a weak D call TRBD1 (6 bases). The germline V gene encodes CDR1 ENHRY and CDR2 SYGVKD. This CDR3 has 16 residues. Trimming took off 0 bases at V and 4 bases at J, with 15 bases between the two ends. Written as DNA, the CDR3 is TGTGCCATCAGTGAGTCGACGACAGGTGCCCTCTATGGCTACACCTTC. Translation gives CAISESTTGALYGYTF.

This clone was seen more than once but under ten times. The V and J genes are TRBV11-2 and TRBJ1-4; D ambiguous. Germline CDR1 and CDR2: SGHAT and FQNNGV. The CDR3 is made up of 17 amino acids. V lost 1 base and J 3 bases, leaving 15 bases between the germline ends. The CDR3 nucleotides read TGTGCCAGCAGCTTAGTAGGAGGTGTTCACCCTAATGAAAAACTGTTTTTT. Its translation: CASSLVGGVHPNEKLFF.

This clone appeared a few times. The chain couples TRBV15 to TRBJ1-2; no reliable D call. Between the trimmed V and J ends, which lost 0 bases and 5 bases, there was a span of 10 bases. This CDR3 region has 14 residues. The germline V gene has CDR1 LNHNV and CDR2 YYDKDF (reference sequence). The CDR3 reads CATSRDREGYGYTF. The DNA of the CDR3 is TGTGCCACCAGCAGAGATAGGGAGGGTTATGGCTACACCTTC.

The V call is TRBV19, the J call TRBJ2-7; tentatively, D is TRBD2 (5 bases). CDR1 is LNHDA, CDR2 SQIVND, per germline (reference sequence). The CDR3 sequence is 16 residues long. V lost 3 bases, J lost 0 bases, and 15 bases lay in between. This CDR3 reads CASSMAGSTVSYEQYF. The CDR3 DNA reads TGTGCCAGTAGTATGGCGGGCAGCACCGTCTCCTACGAGCAGTACTTC.

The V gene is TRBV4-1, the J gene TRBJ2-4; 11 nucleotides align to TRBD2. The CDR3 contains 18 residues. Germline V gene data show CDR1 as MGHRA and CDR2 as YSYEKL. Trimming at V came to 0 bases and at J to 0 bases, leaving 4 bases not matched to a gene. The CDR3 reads CASSQEGSGREAKNIQYF. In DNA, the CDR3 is TGCGCCAGCAGCCAAGAGGGTAGCGGGAGGGAAGCCAAAAACATTCAGTACTTC.

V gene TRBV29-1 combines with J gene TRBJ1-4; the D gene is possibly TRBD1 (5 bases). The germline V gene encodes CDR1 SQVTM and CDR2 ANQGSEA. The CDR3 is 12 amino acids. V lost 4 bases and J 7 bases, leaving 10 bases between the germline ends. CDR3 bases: TGCAGCGTTGCGGGGGTGGGTGAAAAACTGTTTTTT. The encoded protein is CSVAGVGEKLFF.

The CDR3 region is CSAGQSEAFF. In DNA, the CDR3 is TGCAGCGCCGGACAATCAGAAGCTTTCTTT. The rearrangement uses TRBV29-1 and TRBJ1-1, with D possibly being TRBD1 (5 bases). CDR3 length equals 10 residues. CDR1 SQVTM and CDR2 ANQGSEA come from the germline V gene. V lost 7 bases, J lost 8 bases, and 11 bases lay in between.

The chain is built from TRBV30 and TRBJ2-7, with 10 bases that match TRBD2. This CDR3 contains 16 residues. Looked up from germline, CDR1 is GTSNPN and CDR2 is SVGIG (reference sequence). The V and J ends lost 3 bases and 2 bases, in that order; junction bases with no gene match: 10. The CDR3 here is CAWRKPSGRGTYEQYF. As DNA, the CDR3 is TGTGCCTGGAGGAAACCCAGCGGGAGGGGAACCTACGAGCAGTACTTC.

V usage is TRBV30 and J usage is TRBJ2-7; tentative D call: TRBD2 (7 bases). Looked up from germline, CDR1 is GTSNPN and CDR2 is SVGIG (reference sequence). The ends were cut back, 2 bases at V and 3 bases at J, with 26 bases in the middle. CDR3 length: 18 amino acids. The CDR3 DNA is TGTGCCTGGAGTCCTCTTTGGGAGGTGGGGGGGGGCTTCTACGAGCAGTACTTC. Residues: CAWSPLWEVGGGFYEQYF.

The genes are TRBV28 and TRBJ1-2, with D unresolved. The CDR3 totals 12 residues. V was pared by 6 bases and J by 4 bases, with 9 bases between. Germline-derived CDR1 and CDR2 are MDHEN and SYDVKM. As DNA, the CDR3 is TGTGCCAGCAGCCCCCCGGGCTATGGCTACACCTTC. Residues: CASSPPGYGYTF.

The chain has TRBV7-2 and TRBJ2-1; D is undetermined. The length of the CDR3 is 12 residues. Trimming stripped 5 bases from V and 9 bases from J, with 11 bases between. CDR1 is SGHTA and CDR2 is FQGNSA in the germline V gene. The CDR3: CASSPRSTEQFF. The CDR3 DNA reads TGTGCCAGCAGCCCCCGAAGCACTGAGCAGTTCTTC.

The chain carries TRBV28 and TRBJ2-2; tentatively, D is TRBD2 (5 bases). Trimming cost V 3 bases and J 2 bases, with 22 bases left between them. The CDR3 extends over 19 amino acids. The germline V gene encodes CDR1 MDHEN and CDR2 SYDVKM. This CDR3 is CASSFLCVAEEENTGELFF. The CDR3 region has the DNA TGTGCCAGCAGTTTCCTTTGTGTTGCCGAGGAGGAAAACACCGGGGAGCTGTTTTTT.

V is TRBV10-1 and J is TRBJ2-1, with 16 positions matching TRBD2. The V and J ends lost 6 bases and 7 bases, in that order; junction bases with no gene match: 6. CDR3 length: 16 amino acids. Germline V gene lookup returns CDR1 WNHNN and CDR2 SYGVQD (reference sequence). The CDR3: CASSKGLAGGRNEQFF. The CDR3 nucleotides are TGCGCCAGCAGCAAGGGACTAGCGGGAGGGAGGAATGAGCAGTTCTTC.

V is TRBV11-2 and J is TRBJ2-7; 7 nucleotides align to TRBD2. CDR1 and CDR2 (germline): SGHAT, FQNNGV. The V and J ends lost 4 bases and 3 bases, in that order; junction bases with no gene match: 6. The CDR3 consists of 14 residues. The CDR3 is CASSSASGRYEQYF. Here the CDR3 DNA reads TGTGCCAGCAGCTCCGCTAGCGGCCGCTACGAGCAGTACTTC.